There are many counts of the clone carrying this TCR beta chain. Its antigen is undetermined. This sample is part of a study of T cells after yellow fever vaccination. It was through 5'RACE template switching that TCR cDNA was made, with a universal primer site and UMIs added. MiXCR, applied by TCRdb to the 5' RACE reads, yields one record per CDR3 protein. There are roughly 120,000 distinct CDR3 sequences in the sample; 6.5% to 9% occur only once, and roughly 2.5% lies in the top ten. Study-wide results and limits: A minor fraction of clonotypes spanned both CD4 and CD8 compartments.

V lost 6 bases, J lost 8 bases, and 12 bases stayed unmatched. This CDR3 region has 15 residues. Germline CDR1 reads SGHTA; CDR2 reads FQGTGA. The chain recombines TRBV7-3 with TRBJ2-1; 8 nucleotides line up with TRBD1. The sequence was collected from a man aged 18 to 29 who received the YFV17D yellow fever vaccine. The sample in question was CD4+ T cells sorted from PBMCs, obtained approximately 47 days after the first yellow fever vaccination. The DNA of the CDR3 is TGTGCCAGCAGAGACGCCGGACAGGGCGGGCATGAGCAGTTCTTC. Protein product: CASRDAGQGGHEQFF.